This record covers a single T cell receptor (beta chain). Its specificity is unknown. CDR3 length: 15 amino acids. Germline V lookup: CDR1 SGHDT, CDR2 YYEEEE. V shed 1 base and J shed 6 bases, with 14 bases lying between them. There were no participants with HIV treated outside the United States. These data are taken from a study of long-term antiretroviral therapy in people with HIV. The assay used was immunoSEQ (version v3.0), run at survey level. Data came from immunoSEQ multiplex PCR; TCRdb stores just in-frame clones and leaves some out. The table lists around 38,000 clones, over 90% of them singletons. Study-wide findings and caveats: The range of CDR3 lengths in HIV repertoires proved narrower than that found in controls.

The source was unsorted PBMCs, collected around 9.2 years after starting antiretroviral therapy. J is TRBJ1-3 and V is TRBV5-6; D ambiguous. This TCR was recovered from a man between 25 and 39 years old with HIV. The CDR3 DNA is TGTGCCAGCAGCTTGTATACCGGAAACCTAAACACCATATATTTT. Translation: CASSLYTGNLNTIYF.